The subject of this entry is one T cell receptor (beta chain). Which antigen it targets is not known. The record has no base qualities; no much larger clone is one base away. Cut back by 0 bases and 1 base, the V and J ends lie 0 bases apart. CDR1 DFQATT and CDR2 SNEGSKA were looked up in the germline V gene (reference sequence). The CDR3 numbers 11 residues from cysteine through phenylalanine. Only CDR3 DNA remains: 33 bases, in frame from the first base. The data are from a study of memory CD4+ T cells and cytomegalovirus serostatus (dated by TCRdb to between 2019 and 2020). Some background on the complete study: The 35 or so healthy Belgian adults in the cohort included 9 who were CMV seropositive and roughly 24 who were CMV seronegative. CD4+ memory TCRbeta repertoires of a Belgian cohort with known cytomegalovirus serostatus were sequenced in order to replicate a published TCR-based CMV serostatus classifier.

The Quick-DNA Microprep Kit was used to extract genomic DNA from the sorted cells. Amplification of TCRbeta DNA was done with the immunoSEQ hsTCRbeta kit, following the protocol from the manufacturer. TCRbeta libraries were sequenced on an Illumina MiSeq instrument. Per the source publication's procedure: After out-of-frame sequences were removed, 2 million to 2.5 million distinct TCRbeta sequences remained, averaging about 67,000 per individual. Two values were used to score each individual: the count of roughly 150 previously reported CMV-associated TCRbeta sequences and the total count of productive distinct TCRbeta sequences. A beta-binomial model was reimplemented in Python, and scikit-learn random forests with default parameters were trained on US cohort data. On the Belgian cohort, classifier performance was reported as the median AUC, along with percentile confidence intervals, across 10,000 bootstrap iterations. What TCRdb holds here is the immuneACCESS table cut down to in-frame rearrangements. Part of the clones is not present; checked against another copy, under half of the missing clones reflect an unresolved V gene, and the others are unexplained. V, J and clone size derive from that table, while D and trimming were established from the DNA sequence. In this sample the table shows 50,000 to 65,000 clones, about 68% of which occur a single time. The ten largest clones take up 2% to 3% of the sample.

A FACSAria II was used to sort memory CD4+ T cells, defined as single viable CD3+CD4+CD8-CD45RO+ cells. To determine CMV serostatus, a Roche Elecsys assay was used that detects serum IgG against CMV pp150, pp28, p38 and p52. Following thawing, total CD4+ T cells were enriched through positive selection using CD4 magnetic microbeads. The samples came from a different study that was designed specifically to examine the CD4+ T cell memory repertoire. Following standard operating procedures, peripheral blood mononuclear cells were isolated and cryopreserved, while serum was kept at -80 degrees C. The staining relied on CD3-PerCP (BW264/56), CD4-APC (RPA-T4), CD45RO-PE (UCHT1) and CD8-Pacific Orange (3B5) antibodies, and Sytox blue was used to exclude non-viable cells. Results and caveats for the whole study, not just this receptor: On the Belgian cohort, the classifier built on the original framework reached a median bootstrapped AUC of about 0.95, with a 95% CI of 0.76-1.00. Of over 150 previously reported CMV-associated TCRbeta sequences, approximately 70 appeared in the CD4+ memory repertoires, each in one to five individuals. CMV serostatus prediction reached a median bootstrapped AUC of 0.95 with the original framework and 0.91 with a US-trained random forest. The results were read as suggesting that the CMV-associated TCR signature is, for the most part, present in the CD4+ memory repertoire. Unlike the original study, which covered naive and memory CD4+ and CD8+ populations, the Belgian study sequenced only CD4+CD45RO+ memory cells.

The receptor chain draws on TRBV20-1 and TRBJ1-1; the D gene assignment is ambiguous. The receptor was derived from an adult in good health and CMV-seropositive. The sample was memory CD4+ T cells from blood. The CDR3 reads CSARENTEAFF. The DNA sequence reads TGCAGTGCTAGAGAGAACACTGAAGCTTTCTTT.